The sequence of this T cell receptor beta chain was determined in a study of chemoradiotherapy in HPV16-positive cancers. A word on this clone: Its antigen is still unknown.

TCRdb's copy holds only in-frame clones and misses some; the assay was immunoSEQ multiplex PCR. The sample lists 20,000 or so clones; over 85% were seen once. Study observations and caveats: During treatment, candidate HPV-specific clones and E7-related motifs expanded in tumor.

The CDR3 has 13 residues. Germline loops: CDR1 LNHDA, CDR2 SQIVND (reference sequence). The V and J ends lost 1 base and 9 bases respectively, with 10 bases between them. The sequence was obtained from a human donor with HPV-associated anogenital cancer. V gene TRBV19 combines with J gene TRBJ1-3; D is uncertain. The input for sequencing was blood, taken from a patient who underwent chemoradiotherapy. Here the CDR3 reads CASSIAGGTTIYF. CDR3 in DNA: TGTGCCAGTAGTATAGCCGGAGGCACCACCATATATTTT. The entire variable domain, with the rest obtained from reference TRBV19 and TRBJ1-3, is as follows: DGGITQSPKYLFRKEGQNVTLSCEQNLNHDAMYWYRQDPGQGLRLIYYSQIVNDFQKGDIAEGYSVSREKKESFPLTVTSAQKNPTAFYLCASSIAGGTTIYFGEGSWLTVV.